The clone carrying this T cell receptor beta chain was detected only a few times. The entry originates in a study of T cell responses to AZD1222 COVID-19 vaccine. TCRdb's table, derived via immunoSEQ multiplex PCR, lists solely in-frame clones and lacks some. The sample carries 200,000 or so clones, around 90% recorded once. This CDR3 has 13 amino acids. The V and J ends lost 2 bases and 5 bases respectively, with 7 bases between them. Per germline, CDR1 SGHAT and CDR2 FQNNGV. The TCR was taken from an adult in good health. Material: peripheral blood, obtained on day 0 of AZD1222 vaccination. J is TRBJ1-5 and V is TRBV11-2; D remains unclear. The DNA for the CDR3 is TGTGCCAGCAGCTTAAGTATGGATCAGCCCCAGCATTTT. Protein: CASSLSMDQPQHF.